Below are 2 T cell receptor beta chains sequenced from a single sample in a study of blood T cell repertoires in COVID-19 (dated by TCRdb to 2020 to 2022). Library prep was done by the immunoSEQ multiplex PCR assay. TCRdb mirrors the immuneACCESS table, restricted to in-frame sequences. Some clones are absent from its copies; in checked studies, under half trace to an unresolved V gene, and the reason for the others is unknown. For this sample there are about 280,000 clones; around 87% appear just once. The biggest ten clones account for around 2.1% of the sample. Material: peripheral blood. The receptors derive from a woman aged 30 to 39 who had recovered from COVID-19.

The chain combines TRBV27 with TRBJ2-7; TRBD2 matches 12 bases. V was clipped by 4 bases and J by 3 bases; unmatched bases: 1. This CDR3 region has 14 residues. Germline V lookup: CDR1 MNHEY, CDR2 SMNVEV (reference sequence). CDR3 in amino acids: CASSWTSGDYEQYF. The CDR3 bases are TGTGCCAGCAGTTGGACTAGCGGGGACTACGAGCAGTACTTC.

V is TRBV6-5 and J is TRBJ1-2; D may be TRBD1 (5 bases). The length of the CDR3 is 12 residues. Looked up from germline, CDR1 is MNHEY and CDR2 is SVGAGI. With 6 bases removed from V and 10 bases from J, the gap between germline ends came to 15 bases. The CDR3 is CASRVGRKDYTF. The CDR3 DNA follows: TGTGCCAGCAGGGTGGGGCGGAAGGACTACACCTTC.